Here is one T cell receptor beta chain with its context. The sample is drawn from a study of blood T cell repertoires in COVID-19. Whole-study context: Sample material is recorded as cDNA or gDNA derived from T cells, B-cell-depleted T cells, or PBMCs.

V dropped 5 bases and J dropped 8; count of bases not matched to a gene: 8. This CDR3 has 13 amino acids. The germline V gene encodes CDR1 MNHEY and CDR2 SVGAGI. Per the original data handling: From reference gene primer amplification, estimates of nucleated cell counts were derived. TCRdb's table, derived via immunoSEQ multiplex PCR, lists solely in-frame clones and lacks some. From that table come the V and J calls and clone size; the DNA was used to work out D and trimming. The table lists about 170,000 clones, 65% to 85% of them singletons, with about 2.7% in the top ten. This sequence joins TRBV6-5 and TRBJ1-2; 7 nucleotides line up with TRBD1. Sequenced: peripheral blood. The sequence was collected from a human donor with acute or convalescent COVID-19. The donor label of this sample is uncertain. This chain's CDR3 is CASSRDRAGGYTF. The CDR3 DNA is TGTGCCAGCAGTCGCGACAGGGCGGGAGGCTACACCTTC.